The entry below describes one T cell receptor beta chain. Its specificity is not known. At one end, the junction sequence differs from germline, possibly due to a read error. This CDR3 is 13 amino acids long. The germline gives CDR1 MNHEY, CDR2 SMNVEV (reference sequence). Assay used: immunoSEQ multiplex PCR; TCRdb lists only in-frame clones, some missing. The repertoire has over 85,000 clones, roughly 81% of them found once; the top ten carry 16%. This record comes from a study of PD-1 blockade in classical Hodgkin lymphoma. Whole-study context: It was nivolumab at 3 mg/kg, given intravenously every 2 weeks, that patients received.

Relapse after autologous stem cell transplantation occurred in every patient, and brentuximab vedotin exposure varied. Overall study findings and caveats: When nivolumab was started under 1 year after ASCT, patients were excluded. Diversity similar to that of newly diagnosed patients was seen at baseline in complete responders. Newly diagnosed patients had baseline TCR diversity that was reportedly lower than that of healthy donors.

Sequences were derived from peripheral blood mononuclear cells (PBMCs), sampled before the second cycle of nivolumab. This clonotype originated in a human donor with classical Hodgkin lymphoma. The chain combines TRBV27 with TRBJ2-7; 8 bases fit TRBD1. The CDR3 region has the DNA TGTGCCAGCACCCTGACAGGGGCGATCCCCGGGGACTTC. It yields the protein CASTLTGAIPGDF.